Described below is a single TCR beta chain sequence and its context. This sample stems from a study of blood T cell repertoires in COVID-19. About the study: The samples span acute and convalescent COVID-19 from the United States, Italy and Spain.

Under the authors' procedure: The assay estimated nucleated cells by amplifying reference gene primers. Sequencing used immunoSEQ multiplex PCR; TCRdb keeps in-frame clones, though not all of them. That table gives V, J and clone size, and the DNA gave D and trimming. The sample carries some 310,000 clones, around 90% recorded once. Sequencing input: peripheral blood. The receptor was isolated from a woman between 40 and 55 years old with COVID-19, enrolled during active disease.

The CDR3 coding sequence is TGTGCCAGCAGCCCTATAGGACAGGGCGAGCAGTACTTC. It specifies CASSPIGQGEQYF. The chain is built from TRBV11-2 and TRBJ2-7; TRBD1 matches 8 bases. CDR1 is SGHAT and CDR2 is FQNNGV in the germline V gene. The V and J ends lost 5 bases and 6 bases, in that order; junction bases with no gene match: 6. The CDR3 spans 13 residues. Looking up the rest from reference TRBV11-2 and TRBJ2-7 gives the full variable domain: EAGVAQSPRYKIIEKRQSVAFWCNPISGHATLYWYQQILGQGPKLLIQFQNNGVVDDSQLPKDRFSAERLKGVDSTLKIQPAKLEDSAVYLCASSPIGQGEQYFGPGTRLTVT.